This is a list of T cell receptor beta chains from one sample in a study of human T cells and chemical hapten exposure. TCRdb re-analysed the RACE reads in MiXCR, keeping a single row per CDR3 protein. This sample yields 75,000 to 90,000 distinct CDR3 sequences, of which about 9.3% are seen a single time; 1.1% to 1.5% belongs to the top ten. The starting material was whole blood, obtained in connection with sensitization to the hapten diphenylcyclopropenone (DPC). These TCRs come from a woman aged 50 to 60 with alopecia areata. Some clones in this sample may be carry-over from other donors' samples. CDR3s include the opening cysteine and the closing phenylalanine or tryptophan. The D gene is left open where the match is weak. The size field is filled for only some rows; it gives once, few, many or a size class.

CDR3nt: TGCAGTGCTCTGGGGGGGTCTGAAGCTTTCTTT
CDR3aa: CSALGGSEAFF
abundance: NA
d_gene: NA
j_gene: TRBJ1-1
v_gene: TRBV20-1

CDR3nt: TGTGCCAGCAGCGCGGCGGCGAACACTGAAGCTTTCTTT
CDR3aa: CASSAAANTEAFF
abundance: many
d_gene: NA
j_gene: TRBJ1-1
v_gene: TRBV12-3/TRBV12-4

CDR3nt: TGCGCCAGCAAGAATAGTCCCTGGGGTCTCCAAGAGACCCAGTACTTC
CDR3aa: CASKNSPWGLQETQYF
abundance: NA
d_gene: NA
j_gene: TRBJ2-5
v_gene: TRBV23-1

CDR3nt: TGTGCCAGCAGCTTGGGGACAGGACGGGAGACCCAGTACTTC
CDR3aa: CASSLGTGRETQYF
abundance: NA
d_gene: TRBD1
j_gene: TRBJ2-5
v_gene: TRBV5-6

CDR3nt: TGTGCCAGCAGCTTGGGATTAAGAGGCTACACCTTC
CDR3aa: CASSLGLRGYTF
abundance: few
d_gene: NA
j_gene: TRBJ1-2
v_gene: TRBV11-2

CDR3nt: TGTGCCACCAGCAGTTATAGAGGCAATTCACCCCTCCACTTT
CDR3aa: CATSSYRGNSPLHF
abundance: few
d_gene: NA
j_gene: TRBJ1-6
v_gene: TRBV15

CDR3nt: TGCGCCAGCAGCCAAGATCGGGCGACTGGAAGCTCCTACAATGAGCAGTTCTTC
CDR3aa: CASSQDRATGSSYNEQFF
abundance: NA
d_gene: NA
j_gene: TRBJ2-1
v_gene: TRBV4-3

CDR3nt: TGTGCCAGCAGCCATACTAGCGGACAAGAGACCCAGTACTTC
CDR3aa: CASSHTSGQETQYF
abundance: NA
d_gene: TRBD2
j_gene: TRBJ2-5
v_gene: TRBV3-1

CDR3nt: TGCAGTGCTAGGGGAACAGGGCTGGTCGATGAAAAACTGTTTTTT
CDR3aa: CSARGTGLVDEKLFF
abundance: NA
d_gene: NA
j_gene: TRBJ1-4
v_gene: TRBV20-1

CDR3nt: TGCGCCAGCAGCCGCTCCGGGGGGGATTCACCCCTCCACTTT
CDR3aa: CASSRSGGDSPLHF
abundance: few
d_gene: NA
j_gene: TRBJ1-6
v_gene: TRBV5-1